This entry concerns a single T cell receptor beta chain. Its recognized antigen is unknown. No base-level quality is on record; no much larger clone is a single base apart. The source of the sample is a study of cytotoxic CD8 clonotypes in ibrutinib-treated CLL (dated by TCRdb to the early 2020s). About the study as a whole: The cohort had 11 relapsed/refractory and 15 treatment-naive patients; roughly 17 were IGHV unmutated. Response samples were obtained after a median of 12 months of treatment, with a range of roughly 6 to 40 months. Of the approximately 87 people in the trial, about 25 had longitudinal samples available. All remission and progressive disease samples were collected while patients were still receiving ibrutinib. Cryopreserved peripheral blood mononuclear cells were obtained prior to treatment, at the time of response, and at either disease progression or sustained remission. Responses were partial in some 24 patients and complete in 2; after median about 70 months follow-up, around 14 stayed in remission and some twelve progressed. On average, each sample yielded around 270,000 productive templates and about 100,000 productive rearrangements. General study outcomes and caveats: At baseline, clonality was higher than in age-matched healthy donors and showed a strong correlation with circulating CD8+ T-cell counts. Lymph node repertoires were not examined, and the timing of sampling was not matched between patients in sustained remission and those whose disease progressed. Clonality rose at ibrutinib response, remained stable during sustained remission, and dropped back toward baseline at progression. Public clonotypes were rare and either shrank or stayed stable during treatment, and the rise in clonality at ibrutinib response reflected expansion of private clonotypes.

On a MiSeq, deep resolution sequencing aimed for a depth between 1 in 1 million and 1 in 200,000 T cells, with each clonotype covered around 9.2x on average. The immunoSEQ hsTCRB Kit was used to generate the TCR beta libraries. As for how the authors treated the data: ImmunoSEQ Data Assistant and ImmunoSEQ Analyzer were used for data analysis, and V, D and J genes were assigned according to IMGT definitions. Clonality, with values ranging from 0 to 1, was calculated as one minus the normalized Shannon entropy of productive rearrangement frequencies. Public clonotype analysis was restricted to overrepresented clonotypes comprising at least 0.05% of each patient's repertoire. Roughly 12 age-matched healthy donor repertoires from immuneACCESS were used as controls for clonality. Not all clones reach the TCRdb copy of this immuneACCESS table, which keeps in-frame sequences only. Checked studies attribute under half of the gap to unresolved V genes and leave the rest unexplained. V, J and clone size derive from that table, while D and trimming were established from the DNA sequence. The sample table shows roughly 180,000 clones, and about 72% are seen once. 13% of the sample lies in the top ten.

Its CDR3 holds 14 amino acids, cysteine through phenylalanine. This entry keeps only the CDR3 DNA: 42 bases, framed from base 1. V drops 3 bases and J drops 5 bases, leaving 12 bases in between. The germline V gene yields SGHTA for CDR1 and FQGNSA for CDR2. Explained via the paper, the time point label denotes: approximately 25 months on ibrutinib. Roughly 2 micrograms of genomic DNA were extracted from cryopreserved PBMCs for TCR beta library preparation. Longitudinal blood samples from CLL patients on ibrutinib monotherapy underwent high-throughput TCR beta sequencing. The patients were enrolled in a single-center, open-label phase 2 trial of ibrutinib monotherapy.

The chain was built from TRBV7-2 and TRBJ2-3, and TRBD1 may be the D gene, going by 6 matching bases. The sample was PBMCs, taken after 24 months of ibrutinib treatment. This sequence originates from a human donor with chronic lymphocytic leukemia. The nucleotide sequence reads TGTGCCAGCAGCTTCTCAGGGGCTGAAGATACGCAGTATTTT. It translates as CASSFSGAEDTQYF.